What follows are 13 T cell receptor beta chains derived from one specimen sequenced in a study of identical twins. TCRdb independently ran MiXCR on the 5' RACE reads; one entry per CDR3 protein. In the table there are roughly 1,500,000 distinct CDR3 sequences, under 35% of which are singletons. The specimen sequenced was cord blood. The receptors stem from a newborn girl in good health.

This clonotype showed up many times. The genes are TRBV18 and TRBJ2-5; unclear D gene. This CDR3 is built from 13 residues. Germline loops: CDR1 KGHSH, CDR2 LQKENI. V lost 0 bases and J lost 0, with 2 bases in between. The chain's CDR3 is CASSPPDQETQYF. DNA of the CDR3: TGTGCCAGCTCACCACCGGACCAAGAGACCCAGTACTTC.

This chain uses TRBV7-2 with TRBJ2-2; 8 bases agree with TRBD1. Germline V lookup: CDR1 SGHTA, CDR2 FQGNSA. The CDR3 runs to 15 residues. V was clipped by 5 bases and J by 5 bases; unmatched bases: 7. This CDR3 is CASSPDRVFTGELFF. In nucleotides, the CDR3 is TGTGCCAGCAGCCCGGACAGGGTATTTACCGGGGAGCTGTTTTTT.

This clonotype was counted a few times. This rearrangement joins TRBV12-3 or TRBV12-4 to TRBJ2-3; tentatively, D is TRBD2 (5 bases). V was shortened by 5 bases and J by 2 bases, with 14 bases between the two germline ends. This CDR3 spans 15 amino acids. The CDR3 sequence is CASSTSGGYTDTQYF. The CDR3 nucleotides are TGTGCCAGCAGTACATCCGGAGGCTACACAGATACGCAGTATTTT.

The chain employs TRBV6-5 and TRBJ2-3; D is unclear. The germline V gene encodes CDR1 MNHEY and CDR2 SVGAGI. V was clipped by 4 bases and J by 3 bases, with 20 bases between them. The CDR3 runs 17 residues. The CDR3 reads CASSLRADAMGTDTQYF. DNA of the CDR3: TGTGCCAGCAGTTTACGCGCGGACGCTATGGGGACAGATACGCAGTATTTT.

This clonotype showed up just a few times. The V call is TRBV5-1, the J call TRBJ2-6; 11 nucleotides match TRBD1. Per the germline V gene, CDR1 is SGHRS and CDR2 is YFSETQ. The CDR3 loop spans 17 amino acids. After removal of 5 bases from V and 4 bases from J, the junction contained 8 bases not matched to a gene. For the CDR3, the DNA is TGCGCCAGCAGGCACGGACAGGGGGCGGAAGGGGCCAACGTCCTGACTTTC. Its protein is CASRHGQGAEGANVLTF.

The genes are TRBV9 and TRBJ1-1; D is possibly TRBD1 (5 bases). The CDR3 consists of 15 residues. Germline-derived CDR1 and CDR2 are SGDLS and YYNGEE. V was cut by 5 bases and J by 3 bases, with 17 bases left in between. Written as DNA, the CDR3 is TGTGCCAGCAGGGATCCCAGGGTAAGGGACACTGAAGCTTTCTTT. As protein: CASRDPRVRDTEAFF.

This clonotype came up a few times. The V call is TRBV20-1, the J call TRBJ1-5; D may be TRBD1 (6 bases). The CDR3 runs to 16 residues. V lost 1 base, J lost 6 bases, and 19 bases lay in between. Germline loops: CDR1 DFQATT, CDR2 SNEGSKA (reference sequence). The CDR3 coding sequence is TGCAGTGCTAGAGGGGAGAACAGGGTTTGGGGTCAGCCCCAGCATTTT. This translates into CSARGENRVWGQPQHF.

This chain links TRBV6-1 with TRBJ2-3; 7 positions agree with TRBD2. J lost 8 bases, V lost 2 bases, and 10 bases had no gene match. Germline V gene data show CDR1 as MNHNS and CDR2 as SASEGT. This CDR3 region has 15 residues. This CDR3 is CASSEWGGGRATQYF. The CDR3 bases are TGTGCCAGCAGTGAATGGGGCGGGGGACGTGCTACGCAGTATTTT.

This clonotype was counted only a few times. The chain uses TRBV18 and TRBJ1-4, with D possibly TRBD1 on 5 matching bases. This CDR3 has 16 amino acids. Between the trimmed V and J ends, which lost 2 bases and 0 bases, there was a span of 10 bases. Germline CDR1 reads KGHSH; CDR2 reads LQKENI. CDR3 protein: CASSPIWGPTNEKLFF. The CDR3 DNA sequence: TGTGCCAGCTCACCAATCTGGGGACCAACTAATGAAAAACTGTTTTTT. The variable domain in full, completed from reference TRBV18 and TRBJ1-4, reads NAGVMQNPRHLVRRRGQEARLRCSPMKGHSHVYWYRQLPEEGLKFMVYLQKENIIDESGMPKERFSAEFPKEGPSILRIQQVVRGDSAAYFCASSPIWGPTNEKLFFGSGTQLSVL.

The table lists this clonotype with a few counts. The chain's CDR3 is CAITPHTSGTQYF. In DNA form, the CDR3 reads TGTGCCATCACCCCTCATACTAGCGGGACGCAGTATTTT. This chain joins TRBV10-3 and TRBJ2-3, with 9 positions matching TRBD2. J lost 9 bases, V lost 7 bases, and 8 bases had no gene match. This CDR3 contains 13 residues. CDR1 is ENHRY, CDR2 SYGVKD, per germline.

This chain uses TRBV12-3 or TRBV12-4 with TRBJ1-1; 10 positions agree with TRBD1. The ends lost 2 bases at V and 0 bases at J; junction bases unmatched: 6. CDR3 length: 17 residues. The CDR3 DNA is TGTGCCAGCAGTTTATGGGGACAGGGGACTCTGAACACTGAAGCTTTCTTT. It specifies CASSLWGQGTLNTEAFF.

This clonotype has just a few counts. J is TRBJ1-5 and V is TRBV28; no reliable D call. The V end lost 3 bases, the J end lost 0 bases, and 9 bases lay between the germline ends. This CDR3 comprises 15 residues. Germline V gives CDR1 MDHEN, CDR2 SYDVKM. CDR3 DNA: TGTGCCAGCAGTTTTTGGGCCTATAGCAATCAGCCCCAGCATTTT. Translating gives CASSFWAYSNQPQHF.

In this sample, this clonotype turned up a few times. The chain uses TRBV5-5 and TRBJ1-5; D gene ambiguous. V dropped 1 base and J dropped 4 bases, with 9 bases sitting between them. The length of the CDR3 is 14 residues. Germline values: CDR1 SGHKS, CDR2 YYEKEE (reference sequence). The CDR3 region has the DNA TGTGCCAGCAGCTTGAAGGTTATTAATCAGCCCCAGCATTTT. Residues: CASSLKVINQPQHF.